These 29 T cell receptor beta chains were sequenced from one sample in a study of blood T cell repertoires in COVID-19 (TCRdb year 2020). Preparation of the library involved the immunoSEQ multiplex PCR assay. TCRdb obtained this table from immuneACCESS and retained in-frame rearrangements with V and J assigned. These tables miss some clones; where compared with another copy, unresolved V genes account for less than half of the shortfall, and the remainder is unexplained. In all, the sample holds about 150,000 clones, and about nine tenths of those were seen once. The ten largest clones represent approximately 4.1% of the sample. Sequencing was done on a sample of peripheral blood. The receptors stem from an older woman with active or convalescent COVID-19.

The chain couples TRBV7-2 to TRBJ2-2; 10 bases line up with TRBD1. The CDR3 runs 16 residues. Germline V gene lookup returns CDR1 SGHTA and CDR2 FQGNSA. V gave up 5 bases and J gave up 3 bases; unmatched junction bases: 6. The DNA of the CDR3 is TGTGCCAGCAGCCCAGGGACAGGGGCATACACCGGGGAGCTGTTTTTT. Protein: CASSPGTGAYTGELFF.

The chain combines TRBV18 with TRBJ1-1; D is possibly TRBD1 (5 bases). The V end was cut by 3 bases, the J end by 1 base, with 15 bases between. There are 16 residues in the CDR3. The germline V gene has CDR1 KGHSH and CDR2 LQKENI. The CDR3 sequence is CASSPSFVQGNTEAFF. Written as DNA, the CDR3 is TGTGCCAGCTCACCCTCTTTCGTTCAGGGGAACACTGAAGCTTTCTTT.

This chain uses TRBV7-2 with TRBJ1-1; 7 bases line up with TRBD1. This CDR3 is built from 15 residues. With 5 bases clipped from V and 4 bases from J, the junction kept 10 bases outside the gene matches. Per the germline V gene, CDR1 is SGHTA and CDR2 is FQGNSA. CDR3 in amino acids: CASSLKGASGTEAFF. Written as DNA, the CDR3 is TGTGCCAGCAGCCTAAAGGGGGCGTCGGGCACTGAAGCTTTCTTT.

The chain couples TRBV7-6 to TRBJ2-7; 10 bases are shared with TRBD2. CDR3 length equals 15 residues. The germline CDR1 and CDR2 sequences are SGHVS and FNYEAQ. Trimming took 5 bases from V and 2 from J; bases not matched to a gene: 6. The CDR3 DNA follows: TGTGCCAGCAGCCCCACTAGCGGGGTTGCCTACGAGCAGTACTTC. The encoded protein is CASSPTSGVAYEQYF.

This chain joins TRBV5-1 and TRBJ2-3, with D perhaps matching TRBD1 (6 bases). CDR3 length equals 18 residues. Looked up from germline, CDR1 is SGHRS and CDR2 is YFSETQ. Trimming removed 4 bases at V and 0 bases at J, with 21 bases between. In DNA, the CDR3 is TGCGCCAGCAGCCACGGGACACGCAGCATCTTTAGCACAGATACGCAGTATTTT. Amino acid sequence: CASSHGTRSIFSTDTQYF.

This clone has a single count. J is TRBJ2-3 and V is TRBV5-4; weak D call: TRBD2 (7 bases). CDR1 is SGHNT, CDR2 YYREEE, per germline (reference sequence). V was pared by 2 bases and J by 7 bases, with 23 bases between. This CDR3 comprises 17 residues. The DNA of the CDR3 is TGTGCCAGCAGCTTTTATGTGTCAGGGGAGGGGATGTATACGCAGTATTTT. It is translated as CASSFYVSGEGMYTQYF.

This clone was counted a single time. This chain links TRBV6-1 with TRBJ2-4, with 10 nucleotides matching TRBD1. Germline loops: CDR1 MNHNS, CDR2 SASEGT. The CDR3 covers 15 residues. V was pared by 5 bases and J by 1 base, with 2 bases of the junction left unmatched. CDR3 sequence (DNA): TGTGCCAGCAGTCAGGACAGGGGGGCCAAAAACATTCAGTACTTC. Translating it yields CASSQDRGAKNIQYF.

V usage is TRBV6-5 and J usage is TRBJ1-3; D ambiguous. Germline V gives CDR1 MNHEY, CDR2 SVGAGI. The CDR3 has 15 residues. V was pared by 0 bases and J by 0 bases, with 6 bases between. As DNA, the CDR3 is TGTGCCAGCAGTTACTCGTTCCGCTCTGGAAACACCATATATTTT. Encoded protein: CASSYSFRSGNTIYF.

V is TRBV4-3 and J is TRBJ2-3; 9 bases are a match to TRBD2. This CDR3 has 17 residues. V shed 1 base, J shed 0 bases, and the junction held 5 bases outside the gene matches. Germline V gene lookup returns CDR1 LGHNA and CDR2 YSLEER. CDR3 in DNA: TGCGCCAGCAGCCAAGGCGGGGGGGTAACTAGCACAGATACGCAGTATTTT. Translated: CASSQGGGVTSTDTQYF.

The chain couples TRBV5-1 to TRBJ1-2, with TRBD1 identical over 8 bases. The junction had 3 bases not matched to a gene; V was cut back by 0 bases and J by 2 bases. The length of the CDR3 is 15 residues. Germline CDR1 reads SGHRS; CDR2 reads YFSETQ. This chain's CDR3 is CASSLAQGANYGYTF. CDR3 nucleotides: TGCGCCAGCAGCTTGGCCCAGGGGGCAAACTATGGCTACACCTTC. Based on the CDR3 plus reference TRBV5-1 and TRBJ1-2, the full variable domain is KAGVTQTPRYLIKTRGQQVTLSCSPISGHRSVSWYQQTPGQGLQFLFEYFSETQRNKGNFPGRFSGRQFSNSRSEMNVSTLELGDSALYLCASSLAQGANYGYTFGSGTRLTVV.

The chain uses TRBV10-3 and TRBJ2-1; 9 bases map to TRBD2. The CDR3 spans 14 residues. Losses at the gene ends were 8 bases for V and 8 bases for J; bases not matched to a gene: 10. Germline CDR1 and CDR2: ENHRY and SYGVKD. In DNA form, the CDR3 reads TGTGCCATCGGCGGGGGGGGAACTAGCGATGAGCAGTTCTTC. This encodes CAIGGGGTSDEQFF.

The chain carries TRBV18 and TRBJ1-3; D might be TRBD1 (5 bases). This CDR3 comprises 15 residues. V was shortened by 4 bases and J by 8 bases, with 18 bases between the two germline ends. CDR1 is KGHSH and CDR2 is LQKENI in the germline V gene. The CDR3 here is CASSLSDSTGDTIYF. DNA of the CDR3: TGTGCCAGCTCACTTTCCGACTCGACGGGGGACACCATATATTTT.

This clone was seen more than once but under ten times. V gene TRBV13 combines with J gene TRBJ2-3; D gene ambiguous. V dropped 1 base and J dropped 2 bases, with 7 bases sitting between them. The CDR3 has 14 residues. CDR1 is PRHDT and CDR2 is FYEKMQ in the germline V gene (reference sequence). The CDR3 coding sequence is TGTGCCAGCAGCTTAGCTAGGATCACAGATACGCAGTATTTT. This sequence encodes CASSLARITDTQYF.

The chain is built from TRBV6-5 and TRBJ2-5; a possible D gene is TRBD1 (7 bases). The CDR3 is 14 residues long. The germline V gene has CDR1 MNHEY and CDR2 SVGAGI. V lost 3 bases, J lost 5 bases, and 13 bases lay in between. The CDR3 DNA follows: TGTGCCAGCAGTTATGACCAGGGGGGTGAGACCCAGTACTTC. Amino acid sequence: CASSYDQGGETQYF.

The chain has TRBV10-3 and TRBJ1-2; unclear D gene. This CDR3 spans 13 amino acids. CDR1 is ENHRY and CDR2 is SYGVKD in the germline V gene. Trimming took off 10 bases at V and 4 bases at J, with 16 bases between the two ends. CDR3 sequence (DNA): TGTGCCACCTCTTCGGGTGAGGGCTATGGCTACACCTTC. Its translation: CATSSGEGYGYTF.

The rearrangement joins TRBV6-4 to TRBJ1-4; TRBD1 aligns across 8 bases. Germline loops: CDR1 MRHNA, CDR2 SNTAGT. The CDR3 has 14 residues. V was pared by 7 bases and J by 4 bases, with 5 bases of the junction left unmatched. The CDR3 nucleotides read TGTGCCAGCAACGGGACAGGCCTTAATGAAAAACTGTTTTTT. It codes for CASNGTGLNEKLFF.

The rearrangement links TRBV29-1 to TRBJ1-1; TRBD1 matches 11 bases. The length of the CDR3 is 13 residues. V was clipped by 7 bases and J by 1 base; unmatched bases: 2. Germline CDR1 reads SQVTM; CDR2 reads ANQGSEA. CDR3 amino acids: CSGGQGANTEAFF. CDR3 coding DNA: TGCAGCGGTGGACAGGGGGCGAACACTGAAGCTTTCTTT.

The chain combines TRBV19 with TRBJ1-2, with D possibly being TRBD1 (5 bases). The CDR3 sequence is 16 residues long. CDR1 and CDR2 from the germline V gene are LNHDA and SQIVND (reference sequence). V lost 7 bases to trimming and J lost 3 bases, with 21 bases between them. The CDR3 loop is CASTPHERGSYYGYTF. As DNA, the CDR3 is TGTGCCAGTACCCCACACGAAAGGGGTTCTTACTATGGCTACACCTTC.

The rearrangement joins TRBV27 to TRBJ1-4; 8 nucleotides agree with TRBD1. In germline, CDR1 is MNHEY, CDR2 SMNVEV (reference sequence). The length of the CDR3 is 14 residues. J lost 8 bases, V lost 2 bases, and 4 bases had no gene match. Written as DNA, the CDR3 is TGTGCCAGCAGTTTACAGGGGGCGGGGGAAAAACTGTTTTTT. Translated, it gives CASSLQGAGEKLFF.

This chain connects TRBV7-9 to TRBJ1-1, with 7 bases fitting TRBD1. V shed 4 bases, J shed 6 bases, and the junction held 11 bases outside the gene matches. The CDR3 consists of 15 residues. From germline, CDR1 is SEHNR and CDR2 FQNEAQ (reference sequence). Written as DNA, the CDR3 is TGTGCCAGCAGCTCTAAGACAGGGAACTTCGCTGAAGCTTTCTTT. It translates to CASSSKTGNFAEAFF.

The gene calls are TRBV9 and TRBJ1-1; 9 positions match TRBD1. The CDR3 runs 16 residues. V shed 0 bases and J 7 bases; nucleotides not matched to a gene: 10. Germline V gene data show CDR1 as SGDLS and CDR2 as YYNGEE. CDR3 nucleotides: TGTGCCAGCAGCGTAGGTTTCTATGCGGGACAGGGTGAAGCTTTCTTT. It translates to CASSVGFYAGQGEAFF.

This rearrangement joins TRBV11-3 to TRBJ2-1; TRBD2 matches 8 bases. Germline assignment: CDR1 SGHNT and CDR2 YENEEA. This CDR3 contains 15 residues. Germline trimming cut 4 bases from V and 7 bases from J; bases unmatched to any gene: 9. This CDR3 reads CASSSGLAVRNEQFF. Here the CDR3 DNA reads TGTGCCAGCAGCTCCGGACTAGCCGTCAGGAATGAGCAGTTCTTC.

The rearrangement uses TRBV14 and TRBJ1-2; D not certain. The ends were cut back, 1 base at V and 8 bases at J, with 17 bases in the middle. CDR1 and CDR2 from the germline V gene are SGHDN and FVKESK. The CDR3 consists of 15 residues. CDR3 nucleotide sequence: TGTGCCAGCAGCCAAGTCTCCGTCTTACCTATGGGCTACACCTTC. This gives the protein CASSQVSVLPMGYTF.

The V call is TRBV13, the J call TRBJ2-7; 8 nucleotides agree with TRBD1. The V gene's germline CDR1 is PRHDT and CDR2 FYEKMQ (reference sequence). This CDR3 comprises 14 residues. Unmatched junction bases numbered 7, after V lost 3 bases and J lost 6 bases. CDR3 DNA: TGTGCCAGCAGCTTCGGACAGGGCTTGCGCGAGCAGTACTTC. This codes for CASSFGQGLREQYF. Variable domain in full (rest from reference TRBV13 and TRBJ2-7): AAGVIQSPRHLIKEKRETATLKCYPIPRHDTVYWYQQGPGQDPQFLISFYEKMQSDKGSIPDRFSAQQFSDYHSELNMSSLELGDSALYFCASSFGQGLREQYFGPGTRLTVT.

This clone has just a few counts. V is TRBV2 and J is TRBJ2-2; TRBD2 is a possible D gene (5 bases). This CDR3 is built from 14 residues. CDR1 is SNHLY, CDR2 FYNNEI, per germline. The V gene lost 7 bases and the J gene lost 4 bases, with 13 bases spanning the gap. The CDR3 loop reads CASIREGGTGELFF. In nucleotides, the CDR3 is TGTGCCAGCATAAGAGAGGGCGGCACCGGGGAGCTGTTTTTT.

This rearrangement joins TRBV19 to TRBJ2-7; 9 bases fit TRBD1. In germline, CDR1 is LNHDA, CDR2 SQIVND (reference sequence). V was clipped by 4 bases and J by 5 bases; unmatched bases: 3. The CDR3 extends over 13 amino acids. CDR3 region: CASSTWTGDEQYF. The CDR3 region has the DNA TGTGCCAGTAGTACTTGGACAGGGGACGAGCAGTACTTC.

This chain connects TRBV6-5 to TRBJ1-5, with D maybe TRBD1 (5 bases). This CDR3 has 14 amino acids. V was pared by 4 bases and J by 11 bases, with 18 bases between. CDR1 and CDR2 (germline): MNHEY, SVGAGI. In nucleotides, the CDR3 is TGTGCCAGCAGTTCTGACAGCGTTTCCATGGCCCAGCATTTT. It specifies CASSSDSVSMAQHF.

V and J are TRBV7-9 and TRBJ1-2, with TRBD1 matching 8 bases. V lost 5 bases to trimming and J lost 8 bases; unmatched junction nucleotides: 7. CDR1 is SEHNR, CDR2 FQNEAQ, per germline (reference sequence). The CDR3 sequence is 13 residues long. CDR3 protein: CASSRGQGGGYTF. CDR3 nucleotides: TGTGCCAGCAGCCGAGGACAGGGAGGGGGCTACACCTTC.

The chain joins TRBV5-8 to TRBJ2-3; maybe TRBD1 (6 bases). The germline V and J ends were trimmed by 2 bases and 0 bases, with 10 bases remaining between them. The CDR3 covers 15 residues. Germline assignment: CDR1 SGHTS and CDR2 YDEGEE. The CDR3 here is CASSFEGVSTDTQYF. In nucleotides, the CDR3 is TGTGCCAGCAGCTTTGAGGGGGTCAGCACAGATACGCAGTATTTT. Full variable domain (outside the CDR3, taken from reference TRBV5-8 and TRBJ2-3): EAGVTQSPTHLIKTRGQQATLRCSPISGHTSVYWYQQALGLGLQFLLWYDEGEERNRGNFPPRFSGRQFPNYSSELNVNALELEDSALYLCASSFEGVSTDTQYFGPGTRLTVL.